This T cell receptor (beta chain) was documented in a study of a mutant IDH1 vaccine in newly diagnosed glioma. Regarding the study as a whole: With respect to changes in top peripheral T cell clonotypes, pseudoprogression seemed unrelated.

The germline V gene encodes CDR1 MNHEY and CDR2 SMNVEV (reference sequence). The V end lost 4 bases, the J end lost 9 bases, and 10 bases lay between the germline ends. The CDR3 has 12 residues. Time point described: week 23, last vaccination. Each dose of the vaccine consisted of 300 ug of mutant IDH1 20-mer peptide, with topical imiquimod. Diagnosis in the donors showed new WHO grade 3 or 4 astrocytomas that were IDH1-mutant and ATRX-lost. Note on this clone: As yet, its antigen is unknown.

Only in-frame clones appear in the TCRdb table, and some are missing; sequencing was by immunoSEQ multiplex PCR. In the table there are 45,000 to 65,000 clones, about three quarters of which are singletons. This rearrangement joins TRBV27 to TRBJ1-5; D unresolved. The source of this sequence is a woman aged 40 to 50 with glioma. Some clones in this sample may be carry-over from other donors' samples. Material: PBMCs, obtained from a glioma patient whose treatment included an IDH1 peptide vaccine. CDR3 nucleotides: TGTGCCAGCAGTTCCTCCGGACTGCCCCAGCATTTT. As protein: CASSSSGLPQHF.